The present T cell receptor (beta chain) was sequenced within a study of cytomegalovirus exposure and HLA in healthy donors. Study-wide results and caveats: Testing in vitro showed three CMV-associated chains specific for CMV antigens.

Primers for the PCR totalled 60 Vbeta and 13 Jbeta. Assay: immunoSEQ multiplex PCR; the TCRdb copy retains only in-frame clones and omits some. The repertoire consists of under 200,000 clones, with over 75% occurring once and the leading ten covering about 9.3%. A word on this clone: Its antigen is still unknown.

After removal of 3 bases from V and 2 bases from J, the junction contained 6 bases not matched to a gene. Germline CDR1 and CDR2: LNHDA and SQIVND (reference sequence). This CDR3 region has 16 residues. Likely unrecorded immune exposures existed in these nominally healthy donors. The sample was PBMCs. The chain couples TRBV19 to TRBJ1-2; 10 positions match TRBD1. This receptor was taken from a man younger than 35 in good health and CMV-seropositive. The CDR3 bases are TGTGCCAGTAGTATTTCTCGGACAGGGGGGAACTATGGCTACACCTTC. Translated, it gives CASSISRTGGNYGYTF.